The subject of this entry is one TCR beta chain. Each CDR3 protein is one row after TCRdb ran MiXCR on the RT-PCR reads. This sample yields about 680,000 distinct CDR3 sequences, of which 12% to 15% are seen a single time; about 3.9% belongs to the top ten. This CDR3 is 14 amino acids long. Germline V gene data show CDR1 as ENHRY and CDR2 as SYGVKD. Trimming removed 11 bases at V and 0 bases at J, with 16 bases between. The V and J genes are TRBV10-3 and TRBJ1-1; no clear D. Sequencing used memory CD4+ T cells from blood. The TCR originated in a female donor in good health, serving as a healthy control. CDR3 coding DNA: TGTGCCGTCGCCCAATCGGGTATGAACACTGAAGCTTTCTTT. It translates to CAVAQSGMNTEAFF.